Reported below is one TCR beta chain. This CDR3 is 14 amino acids long. Trimming removed 7 bases from V and 4 bases from J, with 19 bases in between. Germline CDR1 SQVTM, CDR2 ANQGSEA. This sample was taken from a study of blood T cell repertoires in COVID-19. This table comes from immunoSEQ multiplex PCR, and its TCRdb copy is limited to in-frame clones, with some not included. In the table there are around 220,000 clones, 90% to 95% of which are singletons. The sequence came from a woman between 18 and 29 years old who had recovered from COVID-19. This chain joins TRBV29-1 and TRBJ1-1; D may be TRBD1 (5 bases). Sequenced material: PBMCs or T cells enriched from blood (not recorded which). This CDR3 is CSAGSRQGSTEAFF. The CDR3 DNA follows: TGCAGCGCCGGGTCACGGCAGGGTTCCACTGAAGCTTTCTTT.